The source of this T cell receptor beta chain is a study of CD8+ T cells in alopecia areata. Study details: Scoring of severity for treated patients was based on percentage of affected scalp area.

The treatment here: oral pan-JAK inhibitor, 5-10 mg twice daily. After isolation, RNA underwent reverse transcription to generate cDNA as the sequencing template. Profiling relied on immunoSEQ multiplex PCR, and the TCRdb table lists in-frame clones only, not all of them. The top ten clones hold 9.5% to 13% of a sample with some 190,000 clones, around 51% of them seen once. This clone was detected only a few times. The CDR3 runs to 14 residues. V dropped 3 bases and J dropped 4 bases, with 15 bases sitting between them. Per the germline V gene, CDR1 is SQVTM and CDR2 is ANQGSEA. Sequenced material: CD8+ T cells sorted from blood, taken at week 52, from a patient treated with tofacitinib. The V gene is TRBV29-1, the J gene TRBJ2-5, with D possibly being TRBD2 (7 bases). This clonotype was obtained from a human donor with alopecia areata. Written as DNA, the CDR3 is TGCAGCGTTGAGGATCGGGGGGCGTCAGAGACCCAGTACTTC. The encoded protein is CSVEDRGASETQYF.